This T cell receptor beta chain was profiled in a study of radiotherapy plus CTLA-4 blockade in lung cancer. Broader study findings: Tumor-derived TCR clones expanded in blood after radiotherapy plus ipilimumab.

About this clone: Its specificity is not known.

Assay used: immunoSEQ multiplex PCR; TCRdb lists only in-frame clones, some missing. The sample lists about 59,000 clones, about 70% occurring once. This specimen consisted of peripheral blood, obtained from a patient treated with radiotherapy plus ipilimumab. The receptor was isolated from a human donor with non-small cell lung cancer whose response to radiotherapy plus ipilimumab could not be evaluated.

The CDR3 DNA sequence: TGTGCCAGCAGCTTAACGGGGGGGGCTTCTAAAGGTTCACCCCTCCACTTT. Translation gives CASSLTGGASKGSPLHF. The genes are TRBV9 and TRBJ1-6; tentative D call: TRBD1 (6 bases). Germline V gene data show CDR1 as SGDLS and CDR2 as YYNGEE. The CDR3 has 17 residues. Trimming removed 4 bases at V and 9 bases at J, with 23 bases between.